This record concerns one T cell receptor (beta chain) sequence. Which antigen it targets is not known. Qualities for individual bases were not recorded, and no much larger clone is one base off. The cohort was made up of 650 to 700 healthy bone marrow donors. At the time of sampling, every cohort member was nominally healthy, though immune exposures that went unrecorded were likely present. The donor was CMV seronegative and was included in the group of around 320 seronegative cohort members. Each donor provided a peripheral blood sample, and peripheral blood mononuclear cells were used for TCR beta sequencing. Genomic DNA was extracted from the blood cell samples with the Qiagen DNeasy Blood Extraction Kit. The data belong to a study of cytomegalovirus exposure and HLA in healthy donors (TCRdb year 2017). As for the study more broadly: An earlier analysis of several hundred of the donors reported 276 Gb of sequence data and 117 million unique TCR beta sequences obtained from about 200 million T cells. Around 300 gigabases of sequencing data and 70 million to 85 million unique TCR sequences were included in an early release covering over 600 HLA-typed donors. The genetic ancestry cluster associated with self-reported Caucasian donors included 81% of the roughly 360 genotyped donors. The study aimed to test whether signatures of past pathogen exposure could be identified by cataloging public T cell receptors. The T cell repertoires of some 670 subjects were profiled by immunosequencing and related to cytomegalovirus serostatus. Along with the roughly 670-subject first cohort, a separate validation cohort of around 110 different subjects was used. To predict cytomegalovirus infection status, the study combined high-throughput TCR immunosequencing, statistical association of individual TCRs with disease status, and machine learning. A later analysis re-examined previously published TCR beta repertoires from several hundred donors and added high-resolution HLA genotyping to investigate patterns of TCR occurrence. Rather than using new phenotypic data, the later analysis identified candidate immune exposures from TCR beta sequences and from how often those sequences occurred across donors. An earlier analysis of about 620 of the donors applied high-throughput TCR beta sequencing to assess whether each TCR beta V gene segment acted as functional or pseudogenic. Donor age, sex, ethnicity and CMV serostatus were compiled together with the repertoire data. A later genetic analysis used genome-wide SNP genotypes for about 60% of the roughly 700 donors, treating that subset as a discovery cohort. Every discovery cohort repertoire had been produced on one sequencing platform. HLA typing included class I and class II loci at four-digit resolution. The number of donors typed differed by locus, with 629-630 for A, B, C, DRB1 and DQB1, around 520 for DQA1, approximately 580 for DPA1, and over 400 for DPB1. Because of strong linkage in the cohort, roughly five DR-DQ haplotypes were treated as single units for association and clustering. On average, 235,054 unique TCR beta nucleotide sequences were sequenced per donor among 398 genotyped donors of the cohort, with 15% to 20% of those sequences being non-productive. Study-wide findings and limitations: Three of the identified cytomegalovirus-associated TCR beta chains were confirmed in vitro to be specific for cytomegalovirus antigens. A later genetic analysis associated a missense DCLRE1C variant with V-gene and J-gene trimming of TCR beta chains, and an independent cohort replicated the association. In a later analysis, the rate of TCR association differed among HLA loci, with DRB1 alleles having the most associated TCRs and HLA-C alleles having the fewest. In the study, 164 TCR beta chains were listed as associated with cytomegalovirus. In this cohort, only TCR beta chains were sequenced, and detectable features were limited by the absence of alpha or paired-chain data. Most TCR sequences were seen in very few donors, while some public TCRs were found in many individuals. CMV serostatus was the only immune exposure information available for the cohort. Because counts were too low, approximately 18 rarely observed V segments, including chromosome 9 orphons, were excluded from the earlier analysis of fewer than 650 of the donors. In a later genetic analysis, fewer N-insertions in productive TCRs were reported among donors in an Asian-associated ancestry cluster than the approximately 710-donor mean. According to a later analysis, most CMV-associated TCR beta chains appeared to be HLA-restricted, and the HLA associations seemed to be driven largely by CMV exposure. The authors suggested that the approach could potentially be generalized to other disease states and immunological phenotypes. Specific HLA alleles were associated with more than 15,000 TCR beta sequences at a false discovery rate of 0.05 in a later analysis. A later analysis found that HLA-associated TCR beta chains were more clonally expanded and had lower generation probabilities than equally common non-associated chains. A further reported finding was that TCR beta sequences accurately predicted the HLA-A and HLA-B alleles for most subjects in the first cohort. In an earlier analysis of 587 of the donors, most TCR beta V segments appeared in productive rearrangements about 87% or about 30% of the time, broadly matching IMGT annotations. Because some donors lacked HLA typing at each locus, the association tests relied only on the typed subset. A cluster of highly shared sequence variants was judged likely to represent a technical artifact of the sequencing pipeline. Because the 87-base-pair reads could not distinguish some IMGT-functional V segments, including TRBV6-2 and TRBV6-3, those segments were excluded. Linkage disequilibrium might explain the correlated functional status among segregating V segments, but an unknown experimental factor could not be excluded. When HLA alleles, especially DR and DQ, strongly co-occurred, attributing TCR associations to individual alleles was difficult. Several of the top co-occurrence clusters appeared to be linked to parvovirus B19, influenza, CMV and Epstein-Barr virus, according to a later analysis. The presence/absence analyses assumed that sequencing depth was roughly uniform across donors, and that assumption may not be true. Cytomegalovirus status was reported to be diagnosed by the classifier with high specificity and sensitivity in both the original and validation cohorts.

Library method: the immunoSEQ multiplex PCR assay. A mixture of 60 forward primers for TCR Vbeta segments and 13 reverse primers for TCR Jbeta segments was used in the multiplex PCR. A multiplex PCR assay on genomic DNA amplified the CDR3 region of rearranged TCR beta genes. The Illumina HiSeq System was used to sequence the amplified TCR beta libraries as 87-base-pair reads. The study's processing was this. A later analysis counted about 76 million unique TCR beta chains across the 650 to 800 repertoires, and roughly 9.9 million of these chains were shared by at least two donors. Raw reads were error-corrected and collapsed into unique sequences by a nearest-neighbor algorithm in which closely related sequences were merged to remove PCR and sequencing errors. To assign V, D and J gene segments, CDR3 sequences were aligned to IMGT reference sequences. Each retained sequence needed at least a six-nucleotide match to both a V gene segment and a J gene segment. Rearrangements were called productive when the CDR3 lacked stop codons and stayed in frame with V and J; all others were non-productive. Following IMGT convention, CDR3 was defined as the stretch from the second conserved V-encoded cysteine up to the conserved J-encoded phenylalanine. The earlier analysis of roughly 590 of the donors excluded sequences that lacked an unambiguous match to a single V gene segment. In an earlier analysis of roughly 600 of the donors, a V segment was called functional when productive rearrangements were above 56.7%, and segregating when the standard deviation between donors exceeded 5%. A statistical classification framework was built to diagnose cytomegalovirus status from the catalog of TCR beta chain sequences. In a later analysis, TCR nucleotide sequences were compared against IMGT/GENE-DB human TR gene sequences so that V and J genes could be assigned. In a later analysis, CDR3 sequences and most-parsimonious VDJ recombination scenarios were assigned using the TCRdist pipeline. In a later analysis, each TCR beta chain was defined by its CDR3 amino acid sequence together with its V-gene family, and reads without a unique V-gene family were excluded. To address suspected cross-contamination and a sequencing artifact, a later analysis removed 592 highly shared, low-generation-probability nucleotide sequences. In a later analysis, a clonal expansion index for each public chain was calculated from normalized within-repertoire ranks of inferred template counts. In a later analysis, generation probabilities were computed with a VDJ recombination model fitted to out-of-frame rearrangements, and the resulting probabilities were checked against IGoR. In a later analysis, hypergeometric tests were used to score TCR-TCR, TCR-HLA and TCR-CMV co-occurrence, with a repertoire-size bias correction applied to TCR pairs. A later analysis estimated false discovery rates by permuting HLA or CMV assignments 20 times. A later analysis grouped co-occurring TCRs with DBSCAN, adding TCRdist sequence similarity when clustering within HLA-allele-positive subsets. For co-occurrence clustering, repertoires with fewer than 30,000 or more than 120,000 public chains were excluded, along with a handful of repertoires with anomalous nucleotide sharing. TCRdb took this table from immuneACCESS and kept in-frame rearrangements with V and J called. Such tables lack part of the clones; where checked against another copy, unresolved V genes explain under half of the gap, and the rest is unexplained. V, J and clone size are taken as reported in that table, and D and trimming were inferred from the DNA itself. This sample has some 140,000 clones in its table, and about 80% of those were observed once. Around 4.1% of the sample comes from the top ten.

Its CDR3 holds 14 amino acids, cysteine through phenylalanine. Just CDR3 DNA is preserved here, 42 bases in frame from base 1. The germline V and J ends show losses of 5 bases and 5 bases respectively, and no gene match explains 8 bases of the junction. Sequences SGHNT (CDR1) and YYREEE (CDR2) are obtained from the germline V gene (reference sequence). This clonotype was sampled from a woman aged 35 to 49 in good health and CMV-seronegative. In this chain, TRBV5-4 is recombined with TRBJ1-1; 8 middle bases align to TRBD1. The sequenced sample was PBMCs. The CDR3 protein is CASSQGQGRTEAFF. The sequence in DNA is TGTGCCAGCAGTCAAGGACAGGGAAGGACTGAAGCTTTCTTT.